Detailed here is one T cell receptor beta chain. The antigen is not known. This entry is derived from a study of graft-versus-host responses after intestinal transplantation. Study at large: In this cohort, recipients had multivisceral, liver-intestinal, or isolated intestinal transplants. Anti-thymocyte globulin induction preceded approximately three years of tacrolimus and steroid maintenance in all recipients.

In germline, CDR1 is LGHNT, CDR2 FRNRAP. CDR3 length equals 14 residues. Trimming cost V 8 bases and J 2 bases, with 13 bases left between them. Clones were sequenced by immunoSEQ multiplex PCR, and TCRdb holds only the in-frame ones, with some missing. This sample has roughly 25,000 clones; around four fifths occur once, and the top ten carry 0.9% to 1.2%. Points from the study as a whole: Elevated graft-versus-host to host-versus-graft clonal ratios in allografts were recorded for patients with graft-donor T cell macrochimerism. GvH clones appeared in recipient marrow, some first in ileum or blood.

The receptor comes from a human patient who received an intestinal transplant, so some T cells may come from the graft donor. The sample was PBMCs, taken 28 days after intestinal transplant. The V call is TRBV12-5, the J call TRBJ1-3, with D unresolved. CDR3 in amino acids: CASQAGSPGNTIYF. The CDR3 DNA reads TGTGCTAGTCAGGCGGGGAGCCCTGGAAACACCATATATTTT.